A single T cell receptor beta chain is shown here with its context. Allocation to cohorts depended on clinical history reported by the participants. In the source study's methods: Amplification with reference gene primers provided the estimates of nucleated cell counts. Using immunoSEQ multiplex PCR, the repertoire was profiled, and TCRdb retains in-frame clones only, with some absent. The DNA was the basis for D and trimming; V, J and clone size are from that table. This table holds around 180,000 clones, roughly 80% found once. This record belongs to a study of blood T cell repertoires in COVID-19. The wider study: The samples span acute and convalescent COVID-19 from the United States, Italy and Spain.

The J segment lost 6 bases and the V segment lost 5 bases, leaving 17 bases of the junction unmatched. There are 18 residues in the CDR3. In germline, CDR1 is SGHNT, CDR2 YENEEA. This TCR was sampled from a man aged 45 to 65 who had recovered from COVID-19. The rearrangement links TRBV11-3 to TRBJ2-7, with 12 bases identical to TRBD2. Sequenced sample: PBMCs or T cells enriched from blood (not recorded which). CDR3 nucleotides: TGTGCCAGCAGCAGCCGGATCCCACTAGCGGGGGGAATCTCCGAGCAGTACTTC. Residues: CASSSRIPLAGGISEQYF.